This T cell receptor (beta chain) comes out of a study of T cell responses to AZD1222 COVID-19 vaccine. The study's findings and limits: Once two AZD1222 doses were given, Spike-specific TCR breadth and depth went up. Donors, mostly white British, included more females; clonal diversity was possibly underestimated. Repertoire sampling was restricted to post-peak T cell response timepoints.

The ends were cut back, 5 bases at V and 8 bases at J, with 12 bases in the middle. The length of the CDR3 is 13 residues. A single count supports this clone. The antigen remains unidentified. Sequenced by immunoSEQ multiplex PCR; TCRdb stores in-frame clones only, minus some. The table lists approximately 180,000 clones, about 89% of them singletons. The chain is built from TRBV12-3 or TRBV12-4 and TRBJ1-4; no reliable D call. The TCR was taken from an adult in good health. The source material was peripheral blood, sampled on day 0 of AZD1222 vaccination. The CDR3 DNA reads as TGTGCCAGCAGTATGGGAGTTCGGGAAAAACTGTTTTTT. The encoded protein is CASSMGVREKLFF.